The 4 T cell receptor beta chains below come from one sample, sequenced in a study of long-term antiretroviral therapy in people with HIV. The assay, immunoSEQ v3.0, was run at survey level. This table comes from immunoSEQ multiplex PCR, and its TCRdb copy is limited to in-frame clones, with some not included. The sample shows 11,000 to 15,000 clones, approximately 91% of them seen only once. Source: unsorted PBMCs, taken 6.2 years after starting antiretroviral therapy. The receptors stem from a man between 40 and 49 years old with HIV.

The chain combines TRBV19 with TRBJ1-5; D gene ambiguous. Between the trimmed V and J ends, which lost 5 bases and 6 bases, there was a span of 11 bases. Germline loops: CDR1 LNHDA, CDR2 SQIVND (reference sequence). The CDR3 length is 13 residues. The CDR3 is CASSYQGSQPQHF. The DNA of the CDR3 is TGTGCCAGTAGTTACCAAGGGAGTCAGCCCCAGCATTTT.

The chain joins TRBV29-1 to TRBJ2-7; TRBD1 is a possible D gene (5 bases). The V and J ends lost 7 bases and 3 bases respectively, with 16 bases between them. Germline CDR1 is SQVTM and CDR2 is ANQGSEA. The CDR3 sequence is 13 residues long. CDR3 amino acids: CSAGGWGFYEQYF. The CDR3 nucleotides read TGCAGCGCGGGTGGGTGGGGCTTCTACGAGCAGTACTTC.

The chain combines TRBV28 with TRBJ1-5; D ambiguous. Trimming took off 5 bases at V and 3 bases at J, with 14 bases between the two ends. Germline lookup yields CDR1 MDHEN and CDR2 SYDVKM. The CDR3 is made up of 15 amino acids. CDR3 bases: TGTGCCAGCAGTAGCGCAGGACGACTCAATCAGCCCCAGCATTTT. Its translation is CASSSAGRLNQPQHF.

V usage is TRBV5-6 and J usage is TRBJ2-2, with 7 bases fitting TRBD2. Germline-derived CDR1 and CDR2 are SGHDT and YYEEEE. The CDR3 consists of 16 residues. The junction had 7 bases not matched to a gene; V was cut back by 4 bases and J by 1 base. The CDR3, as DNA: TGTGCCAGCAGCCTAGGACTAGGAGGGAACACCGGGGAGCTGTTTTTT. Its protein is CASSLGLGGNTGELFF. Using reference TRBV5-6 and TRBJ2-2 for the parts outside the CDR3, the full variable domain is DAGVTQSPTHLIKTRGQQVTLRCSPKSGHDTVSWYQQALGQGPQFIFQYYEEEERQRGNFPDRFSGHQFPNYSSELNVNALLLGDSALYLCASSLGLGGNTGELFFGEGSRLTVL.